The 31 T cell receptor beta chains in this list originate from one sample, sequenced in a study of TIL therapy for anti-PD-1-resistant metastatic lung cancer. The immunoSEQ assay was v3. The method was immunoSEQ multiplex PCR; TCRdb's version includes in-frame clones alone and lacks a portion of them. The table shows roughly 20,000 clones, with 70% to 85% occurring only once. Time point given: pre-treatment sample, taken before nivolumab and TIL therapy. This specimen consisted of blood, obtained at baseline. The receptors stem from a person between 25 and 80 years old with non-small cell lung cancer.

This chain connects TRBV6-1 to TRBJ1-5; maybe TRBD1 (6 bases). V was trimmed by 2 bases and J by 6 bases, leaving 11 bases between them. The CDR3 covers 14 residues. The germline V gene has CDR1 MNHNS and CDR2 SASEGT. The chain's CDR3 is CASSESGGRQPQHF. The CDR3 DNA follows: TGTGCCAGCAGTGAATCCGGGGGCCGTCAGCCCCAGCATTTT.

The V call is TRBV7-3, the J call TRBJ1-1; D gene unclear. Deletions cut 5 bases from V and 1 base from J, with 8 bases between. The CDR3 has 13 amino acids. Germline V gene lookup returns CDR1 SGHTA and CDR2 FQGTGA. The CDR3 here is CASSQYRNTEAFF. In DNA form, the CDR3 reads TGTGCCAGCAGCCAGTACAGGAACACTGAAGCTTTCTTT.

The chain links TRBV19 to TRBJ1-3; 10 nucleotides match TRBD1. The CDR3 covers 15 residues. The germline V gene encodes CDR1 LNHDA and CDR2 SQIVND (reference sequence). The V and J ends lost 5 bases and 2 bases, in that order; junction bases with no gene match: 3. The CDR3 here is CASSPDRGPGNTIYF. The CDR3 DNA follows: TGTGCCAGTAGTCCCGACAGGGGGCCTGGAAACACCATATATTTT.

This clone was picked up one time. The chain carries TRBV19 and TRBJ2-1, with TRBD2 matching 8 bases. The CDR3 extends over 15 amino acids. Trimming at V came to 6 bases and at J to 8 bases, leaving 12 bases not matched to a gene. Germline V gives CDR1 LNHDA, CDR2 SQIVND (reference sequence). In DNA form, the CDR3 reads TGTGCCAGTAGCACCCTCGGACTAGCTATAGATGAGCAGTTCTTC. Translation: CASSTLGLAIDEQFF. The full variable domain, in which reference TRBV19 and TRBJ2-1 provide the parts outside the CDR3, is DGGITQSPKYLFRKEGQNVTLSCEQNLNHDAMYWYRQDPGQGLRLIYYSQIVNDFQKGDIAEGYSVSREKKESFPLTVTSAQKNPTAFYLCASSTLGLAIDEQFFGPGTRLTVL.

The chain couples TRBV4-1 to TRBJ2-1; tentatively, D is TRBD2 (6 bases). From germline, CDR1 is MGHRA and CDR2 YSYEKL. Trimming left V 1 base short and J 5 bases short, with 12 bases between. The CDR3 runs to 15 residues. As DNA, the CDR3 is TGCGCCAGCAGCCAAGGGGACTCTGTGAACAATGAGCAGTTCTTC. Its translation: CASSQGDSVNNEQFF.

The CDR3 DNA sequence: TGTGCCAGCAGTCGCCGGGGGACTTACAATCAGCCCCAGCATTTT. It encodes CASSRRGTYNQPQHF. V usage is TRBV6-2 or TRBV6-3 and J usage is TRBJ1-5; D is perhaps TRBD1 (5 bases). CDR1 is MNHEY and CDR2 is SVGEGT in the germline V gene. Trimming left V 5 bases short and J 3 bases short, with 14 bases between. This CDR3 is 15 amino acids long.

CDR3 sequence (DNA): TGTGCCATCAGTGGGGACAGGGGATCAGGTCAGCCCCAGCATTTT. Its protein is CAISGDRGSGQPQHF. This chain links TRBV10-3 with TRBJ1-5, with TRBD1 matching over 10 bases. CDR1 ENHRY and CDR2 SYGVKD come from the germline V gene. The CDR3 sequence is 15 residues long. Unmatched junction bases numbered 6, after V lost 4 bases and J lost 6 bases.

The rearrangement links TRBV11-1 to TRBJ1-1; D ambiguous. The CDR3 loop spans 16 amino acids. CDR1 and CDR2 (germline): SGHAT, FQDESV (reference sequence). V was shortened by 3 bases and J by 3 bases, with 17 bases between the two germline ends. The CDR3 bases are TGTGCCAGCAGCTTGACCCACAAGCAGGTAGACACTGAAGCTTTCTTT. Protein: CASSLTHKQVDTEAFF.

This clone was seen a few times. V usage is TRBV5-6 and J usage is TRBJ1-6; 7 bases map to TRBD1. The J segment lost 9 bases and the V segment lost 0 bases, leaving 6 bases of the junction unmatched. There are 15 residues in the CDR3. Germline lookup yields CDR1 SGHDT and CDR2 YYEEEE. Here the CDR3 DNA reads TGTGCCAGCAGCTTGGTAGCGACAGGGACTTCACCCCTCCACTTT. Amino acid sequence: CASSLVATGTSPLHF. The whole variable domain, remainder taken from reference TRBV5-6 and TRBJ1-6, is DAGVTQSPTHLIKTRGQQVTLRCSPKSGHDTVSWYQQALGQGPQFIFQYYEEEERQRGNFPDRFSGHQFPNYSSELNVNALLLGDSALYLCASSLVATGTSPLHFGNGTRLTVT.

The chain joins TRBV6-4 to TRBJ1-1, with 9 bases that match TRBD1. J gave up 11 bases and V 4 bases, and 8 bases lay outside the gene matches. From germline, CDR1 is MRHNA and CDR2 SNTAGT. This CDR3 is built from 13 residues. The CDR3 sequence is CASSATGGLGAFF. The CDR3 DNA sequence: TGTGCCAGCAGTGCTACAGGGGGCCTGGGGGCTTTCTTT.

The CDR3 nucleotides read TGTGCCAGCAGTTACGGAAGACAGTCCTATGGCTACACCTTC. Its translation is CASSYGRQSYGYTF. The chain uses TRBV6-6 and TRBJ1-2; D is perhaps TRBD1 (5 bases). This CDR3 is built from 14 residues. V lost 2 bases, J lost 4 bases, and 11 bases lay in between. Germline V gives CDR1 MNHNY, CDR2 SVGAGI (reference sequence).

This chain's CDR3 is CASSSSTGKTQYF. CDR3 nucleotides: TGTGCCAGCAGCTCTTCGACAGGGAAGACCCAGTACTTC. This chain joins TRBV6-5 and TRBJ2-5, with TRBD1 matching over 7 bases. CDR1 is MNHEY, CDR2 SVGAGI, per germline. This CDR3 is built from 13 residues. Unmatched junction bases numbered 7, after V lost 6 bases and J lost 6 bases.

As to this clone: The junction shows a germline mismatch at one end, possibly a read error. The genes are TRBV12-3 or TRBV12-4 and TRBJ1-1; no clear D gene. This CDR3 has 12 amino acids. CDR3 coding DNA: TGTGCCAGCAGTACAAGTCACACAGAAGCTTTCTTT. This encodes CASSTSHTEAFF.

This clone has just a few counts. The gene calls are TRBV25-1 and TRBJ2-7; TRBD2 matches 7 bases. This CDR3 contains 14 residues. Germline values: CDR1 MGHDK, CDR2 SYGVNS. The trim removed 5 bases at V and 2 bases at J, leaving 6 bases unmatched. CDR3 sequence: CASSWGGGPYEQYF. The CDR3 DNA sequence: TGTGCCAGCAGTTGGGGGGGAGGTCCCTACGAGCAGTACTTC.

The CDR3 nucleotides read TGTGCCAGCAGAGGACAGCAATATTACGAGCAGTACTTC. Translation: CASRGQQYYEQYF. The chain carries TRBV6-6 and TRBJ2-7, with a possible D match to TRBD1 (6 bases). CDR1 is MNHNY, CDR2 SVGAGI, per germline (reference sequence). Between the trimmed V and J ends, which lost 6 bases and 4 bases, there was a span of 13 bases. The CDR3 length is 13 residues.

The rearrangement uses TRBV12-3 or TRBV12-4 and TRBJ2-5, with D possibly called TRBD1 or TRBD2 (5 bases each). This CDR3 region has 12 residues. Trimming removed 5 bases from V and 7 bases from J, with 11 bases in between. CDR3 sequence reads: CASSNLGGTQYF. The DNA for the CDR3 is TGTGCCAGCAGTAACCTTGGGGGGACCCAGTACTTC.

The J gene is TRBJ2-2, the V gene TRBV9; the match to TRBD2 covers 11 bases. Germline V CDR1 and CDR2: SGDLS, YYNGEE. V shed 4 bases, J shed 0 bases, and the junction held 11 bases outside the gene matches. CDR3 length: 19 amino acids. The CDR3, as DNA: TGTGCCAGCAGCCCTCCATCCGGGACTAGCGGTACGAACACCGGGGAGCTGTTTTTT. Its translation: CASSPPSGTSGTNTGELFF.

The gene calls are TRBV2 and TRBJ1-2; tentative D call: TRBD1 (6 bases). The CDR3 runs to 12 residues. The V end lost 6 bases, the J end lost 12 bases, and 17 bases lay between the germline ends. Germline V gene data show CDR1 as SNHLY and CDR2 as FYNNEI. CDR3 coding DNA: TGTGCCAGCAGGGCAAGGCAGGGGAAGGACACCTTC. This gives the protein CASRARQGKDTF.

This chain links TRBV9 with TRBJ2-1, with TRBD2 identical over 8 bases. CDR3 length: 16 amino acids. Unmatched junction bases numbered 8, after V lost 0 bases and J lost 6 bases. Per germline, CDR1 SGDLS and CDR2 YYNGEE. The DNA for the CDR3 is TGTGCCAGCAGCGTAGCTAGCGGGTCCTGGGTCAATGAGCAGTTCTTC. Its translation: CASSVASGSWVNEQFF.

CDR3 nucleotides: TGTGCCTGGAGACCCGGGGGGGCAGGTGGCTACACCTTC. Residues: CAWRPGGAGGYTF. The genes are TRBV30 and TRBJ1-2; a possible D gene is TRBD1 (6 bases). The CDR3 consists of 13 residues. Per the germline V gene, CDR1 is GTSNPN and CDR2 is SVGIG (reference sequence). V gave up 3 bases and J gave up 7 bases, with 15 bases separating them. The variable domain in full, completed from reference TRBV30 and TRBJ1-2, reads SQTIHQWPATLVQPVGSPLSLECTVEGTSNPNLYWYRQAAGRGLQLLFYSVGIGQISSEVPQNLSASRPQDRQFILSSKKLLLSDSGFYLCAWRPGGAGGYTFGSGTRLTVV.

This clone has only one observation. V usage is TRBV5-1 and J usage is TRBJ2-7; 7 bases line up with TRBD2. Germline V CDR1 and CDR2: SGHRS, YFSETQ. Losses at the gene ends were 1 base for V and 2 bases for J; bases not matched to a gene: 15. The CDR3 is 18 residues long. CDR3 coding DNA: TGCGCCAGCAGCTTGTTTTGGGAATCGCGGGAGACTACCTACGAGCAGTACTTC. Translation: CASSLFWESRETTYEQYF.

The chain uses TRBV24-1 and TRBJ2-5; D unclear. The CDR3 is 13 residues long. V gave up 7 bases and J gave up 4 bases, with 12 bases separating them. Germline V lookup: CDR1 KGHDR, CDR2 SFDVKD. CDR3: CATRAKVLETQYF. For the CDR3, the DNA is TGTGCCACCAGGGCGAAAGTCTTAGAGACCCAGTACTTC.

The chain carries TRBV7-6 and TRBJ1-4; D remains ambiguous. The length of the CDR3 is 14 residues. The ends were cut back, 5 bases at V and 7 bases at J, with 14 bases in the middle. Germline assignment: CDR1 SGHVS and CDR2 FNYEAQ. Here the CDR3 reads CASSPAWRGEKLFF. DNA of the CDR3: TGTGCCAGCAGCCCCGCGTGGAGAGGTGAAAAACTGTTTTTT.

A remark on this clone: At one end the junction does not follow the germline gene, possibly because of a read error. V usage is TRBV5-1 and J usage is TRBJ2-2; TRBD2 matches 11 bases. This CDR3 has 16 residues. Per germline, CDR1 SGHRS and CDR2 YFSETQ. CDR3 nucleotides: TGCGCCAGCAGCTTACTAGCGGGAGTAGACACCAGGGAGCTGTTTTTT. Translation: CASSLLAGVDTRELFF.

The V and J genes are TRBV5-1 and TRBJ2-1; 9 nucleotides align to TRBD1. The germline V gene encodes CDR1 SGHRS and CDR2 YFSETQ. V gave up 4 bases and J gave up 9 bases; unmatched junction bases: 8. This CDR3 has 14 amino acids. The CDR3 loop is CASSPTTGGSEQFF. The CDR3 DNA sequence: TGCGCCAGCAGCCCTACGACAGGGGGAAGTGAGCAGTTCTTC.

CDR3 amino acids: CASSYSSGTIYEQYF. The CDR3 DNA sequence: TGTGCCAGCAGTTACTCATCCGGGACGATATACGAGCAGTACTTC. V and J are TRBV6-5 and TRBJ2-7; the D gene could be TRBD1 or TRBD2 (5 bases each). The CDR3 is 15 amino acids. V was pared by 0 bases and J by 4 bases, with 13 bases between. Germline-derived CDR1 and CDR2 are MNHEY and SVGAGI.

This clone was detected a few times. The V gene is TRBV15, the J gene TRBJ1-4, with D possibly matching TRBD1 (5 bases). Germline CDR1 LNHNV, CDR2 YYDKDF (reference sequence). Trimming took 1 base from V and 8 from J, leaving 23 bases between them. The CDR3 contains 18 residues. The DNA for the CDR3 is TGTGCCACCAGCAGAGGCCAGGACACTAACACACTAAAGGAAAAACTGTTTTTT. Protein product: CATSRGQDTNTLKEKLFF. Based on the CDR3 plus reference TRBV15 and TRBJ1-4, the full variable domain is DAMVIQNPRYQVTQFGKPVTLSCSQTLNHNVMYWYQQKSSQAPKLLFHYYDKDFNNEADTPDNFQSRRPNTSFCFLDIRSPGLGDTAMYLCATSRGQDTNTLKEKLFFGSGTQLSVL.

The chain joins TRBV7-2 to TRBJ2-1, with no clear D. CDR1 SGHTA and CDR2 FQGNSA come from the germline V gene. The germline V and J ends were trimmed by 3 bases and 4 bases, with 7 bases remaining between them. CDR3 length equals 13 residues. The CDR3 here is CASSLGAYNEQFF. In nucleotides, the CDR3 is TGTGCCAGCAGCTTGGGTGCATACAATGAGCAGTTCTTC.

This clone was observed a few times. The chain uses TRBV3-1 (or the pseudogene TRBV3-2) and TRBJ2-1, with 8 nucleotides matching TRBD2. Germline CDR1 reads LGHDT; CDR2 reads YNNKEL (reference sequence). With 4 bases clipped from V and 7 bases from J, the junction kept 3 bases outside the gene matches. CDR3 length: 13 amino acids. The CDR3, as DNA: TGTGCCAGCAGCCTACTAGCGGCTAATGAGCAGTTCTTC. Protein sequence: CASSLLAANEQFF.

This chain connects TRBV4-1 to TRBJ2-2, with 9 bases lining up with TRBD2. Germline V gene data show CDR1 as MGHRA and CDR2 as YSYEKL. CDR3 size: 16 residues. Germline trimming cut 3 bases from V and 5 bases from J; bases unmatched to any gene: 7. Here the CDR3 reads CASSQKGLAPTGELFF. The CDR3, as DNA: TGCGCCAGCAGCCAGAAAGGACTAGCGCCGACCGGGGAGCTGTTTTTT.

The chain has TRBV18 and TRBJ2-5, with D possibly being TRBD1 (5 bases). The germline V and J ends were trimmed by 3 bases and 0 bases, with 8 bases remaining between them. Germline lookup yields CDR1 KGHSH and CDR2 LQKENI. The CDR3 runs 14 residues. The CDR3 DNA reads TGTGCCAGCTCACCGGGGCGCGACCAAGAGACCCAGTACTTC. Its translation: CASSPGRDQETQYF. Full variable domain (rest looked up from reference TRBV18 and TRBJ2-5): NAGVMQNPRHLVRRRGQEARLRCSPMKGHSHVYWYRQLPEEGLKFMVYLQKENIIDESGMPKERFSAEFPKEGPSILRIQQVVRGDSAAYFCASSPGRDQETQYFGPGTRLLVL.